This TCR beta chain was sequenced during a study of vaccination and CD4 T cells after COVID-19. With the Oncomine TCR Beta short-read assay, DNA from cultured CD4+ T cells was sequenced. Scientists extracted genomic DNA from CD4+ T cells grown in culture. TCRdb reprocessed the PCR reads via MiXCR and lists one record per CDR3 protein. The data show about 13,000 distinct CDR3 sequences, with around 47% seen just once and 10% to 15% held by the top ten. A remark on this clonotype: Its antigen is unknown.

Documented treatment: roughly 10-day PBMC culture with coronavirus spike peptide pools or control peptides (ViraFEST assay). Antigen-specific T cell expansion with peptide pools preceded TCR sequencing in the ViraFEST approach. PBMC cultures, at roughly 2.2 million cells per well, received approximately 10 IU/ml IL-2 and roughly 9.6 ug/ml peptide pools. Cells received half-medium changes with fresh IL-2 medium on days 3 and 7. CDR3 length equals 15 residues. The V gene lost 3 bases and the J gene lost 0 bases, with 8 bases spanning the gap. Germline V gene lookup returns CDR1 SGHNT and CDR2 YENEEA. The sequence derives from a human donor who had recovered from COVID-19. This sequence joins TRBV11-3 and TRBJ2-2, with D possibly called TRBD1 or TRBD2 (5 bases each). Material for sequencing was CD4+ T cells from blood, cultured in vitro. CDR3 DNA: TGTGCCAGCAGCTTTAGGGGACCGAACACCGGGGAGCTGTTTTTT. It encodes CASSFRGPNTGELFF.